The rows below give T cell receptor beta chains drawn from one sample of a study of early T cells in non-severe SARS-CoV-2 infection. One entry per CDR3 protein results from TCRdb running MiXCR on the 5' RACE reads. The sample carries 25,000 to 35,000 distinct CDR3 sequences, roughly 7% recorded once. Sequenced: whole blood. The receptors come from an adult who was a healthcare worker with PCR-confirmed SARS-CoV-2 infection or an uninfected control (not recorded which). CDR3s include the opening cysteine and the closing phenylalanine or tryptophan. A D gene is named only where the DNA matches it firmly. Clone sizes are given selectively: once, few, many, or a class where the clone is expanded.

CASSSGGGYGYTF	TGTGCCAGCAGTTCAGGGGGCGGCTATGGCTACACCTTC	TRBJ1-2	TRBD1	many	TRBV6-6
CSARDIRDYGYQPQHF	TGCAGTGCTAGAGATATCCGGGATTACGGCTATCAGCCCCAGCATTTT	TRBJ1-5	-	medium-sized	TRBV20-1
CASSSTGSRTDTQYF	TGTGCCAGCAGCTCAACAGGTAGTCGCACAGATACGCAGTATTTT	TRBJ2-3	-	few	TRBV11-3
CASSQGPAKGNTIYF	TGCGCCAGCAGCCAAGGGCCAGCTAAAGGAAACACCATATATTTT	TRBJ1-3	-	many	TRBV4-1
CASTKPMLEQYF	TGTGCCAGCACGAAACCTATGTTGGAGCAGTACTTC	TRBJ2-7	-	few	TRBV6-2/TRBV6-3
CASTSLQRARSNQPQHF	TGTGCCAGTACAAGCCTTCAGAGGGCCCGCAGCAATCAGCCCCAGCATTTT	TRBJ1-5	-	many	TRBV19
CASSLGSTMNTEAFF	TGTGCCAGCAGCTTAGGCAGCACTATGAACACTGAAGCTTTCTTT	TRBJ1-1	-	many	TRBV7-2
CASSLGHSPLHF	TGTGCCAGCAGTTTAGGTCATTCACCCCTCCACTTT	TRBJ1-6	-	many	TRBV27
CASSLYRASTYNSPLHF	TGTGCCAGCAGTTTATACCGGGCCAGCACCTATAATTCACCCCTCCACTTT	TRBJ1-6	-	many	TRBV27
CASSLARVEETQYF	TGCGCCAGCAGCTTGGCCAGGGTAGAGGAGACCCAGTACTTC	TRBJ2-5	-	few	TRBV5-1
CASSQKGGLEIRLGDEQYF	TGTGCCAGCAGCCAAAAGGGGGGACTAGAAATCCGCCTTGGGGACGAGCAGTACTTC	TRBJ2-7	TRBD2	many	TRBV16
CATSRDRADRAVGYTF	TGTGCCACCAGCAGAGATAGGGCGGACAGGGCAGTGGGCTACACCTTC	TRBJ1-2	TRBD1	many	TRBV15
CASSEQGIGNEQFF	TGCGCCAGCAGTGAACAGGGGATTGGCAATGAGCAGTTCTTC	TRBJ2-1	TRBD1	medium-sized	TRBV5-1
CASSLEANTEAFF	TGCGCCAGCAGCTTAGAAGCGAACACTGAAGCTTTCTTT	TRBJ1-1	-	-	TRBV5-1
CASSFPRHLSWTGNYNEQFF	TGTGCCAGCAGCTTCCCTCGACATTTATCTTGGACAGGGAATTACAATGAGCAGTTCTTC	TRBJ2-1	TRBD1	many	TRBV7-6
CSARKLAYYEQYF	TGCAGTGCTAGAAAGCTCGCATACTACGAGCAGTACTTC	TRBJ2-7	-	many	TRBV20-1
CSVGQGNEQFF	TGCAGCGTTGGACAGGGCAATGAGCAGTTCTTC	TRBJ2-1	TRBD1	many	TRBV29-1
CASSETGGRNYGYTF	TGTGCCAGCAGTGAAACGGGAGGGCGGAACTATGGCTACACCTTC	TRBJ1-2	-	many	TRBV25-1
CASRGTSYEQYF	TGTGCCAGCAGAGGGACTTCCTACGAGCAGTACTTC	TRBJ2-7	-	many	TRBV28
CASSLGGTSSYEQYF	TGCGCCAGCAGCTTGGGGGGCACGTCGTCCTACGAGCAGTACTTC	TRBJ2-7	-	many	TRBV5-1
CASSLGTSGGTSTDTQYF	TGTGCCAGCAGTTTAGGGACGTCGGGGGGAACTAGCACAGATACGCAGTATTTT	TRBJ2-3	TRBD2	-	TRBV6-5
CSAQLPDRETGYTF	TGCAGCGCCCAACTGCCCGACAGGGAAACTGGCTACACCTTC	TRBJ1-2	TRBD1	many	TRBV29-1
CASSRHSYNEQFF	TGTGCCAGCAGTCGGCACTCCTACAATGAGCAGTTCTTC	TRBJ2-1	-	many	TRBV6-5
CASGMGLRSYEQYF	TGTGCCAGCGGCATGGGCCTTAGATCCTACGAGCAGTACTTC	TRBJ2-7	-	many	TRBV7-2
CAISDQGYEQYF	TGTGCCATCAGTGACCAGGGTTACGAGCAGTACTTC	TRBJ2-7	-	-	TRBV10-3
CASSRQSGQDEAFF	TGTGCCAGCAGCCGACAATCCGGACAGGATGAAGCTTTCTTT	TRBJ1-1	TRBD1	few	TRBV3-1
CASSSPGGANTGELFF	TGTGCCAGCAGTTCCCCAGGGGGCGCGAACACCGGGGAGCTGTTTTTT	TRBJ2-2	TRBD1	many	TRBV28
CASTSGTSGAYNEQFF	TGTGCCAGTACCAGCGGGACTAGCGGGGCTTACAATGAGCAGTTCTTC	TRBJ2-1	TRBD2	many	TRBV19
CASSTMTTDNEQFF	TGTGCCAGCAGCACCATGACCACTGACAATGAGCAGTTCTTC	TRBJ2-1	-	many	TRBV7-6
CSAREGGAGGPYNEQFF	TGCAGTGCTAGAGAGGGGGGCGCGGGAGGGCCCTACAATGAGCAGTTCTTC	TRBJ2-1	TRBD2	many	TRBV20-1
CASTEGKSPLHF	TGTGCCAGCACCGAGGGGAAATCACCCCTCCACTTT	TRBJ1-6	-	many	TRBV28
CASSLVDSGYGYTF	TGTGCCAGCAGCTTAGTAGACAGCGGCTATGGCTACACCTTC	TRBJ1-2	-	many	TRBV7-9
CASSSSRNEQFF	TGTGCCAGCAGCTCCAGTCGCAATGAGCAGTTCTTC	TRBJ2-1	-	many	TRBV11-3
CASSLVGRAEAFF	TGTGCCAGCAGCTTAGTGGGGCGCGCTGAAGCTTTCTTT	TRBJ1-1	-	many	TRBV7-9
CSARVLGSEQYF	TGCAGTGCTAGAGTTTTAGGGTCCGAGCAGTACTTC	TRBJ2-7	-	many	TRBV20-1
CASSLGDRGSPLHF	TGCGCCAGCAGCTTGGGGGACAGGGGATCACCCCTCCACTTT	TRBJ1-6	TRBD1	-	TRBV5-1
CASSLRSDTQYF	TGCGCCAGCAGCTTAAGGAGTGATACGCAGTATTTT	TRBJ2-3	-	many	TRBV5-1
CASSPWVEEGYGYTF	TGTGCCAGCTCACCATGGGTCGAGGAGGGCTATGGCTACACCTTC	TRBJ1-2	-	many	TRBV18
CASSQTRNEQFF	TGTGCCAGCAGCCAGACGCGCAATGAGCAGTTCTTC	TRBJ2-1	-	many	TRBV11-3
CAISEGSHHIGNIQYF	TGTGCCATCAGTGAGGGGTCACATCATATCGGAAACATTCAGTACTTC	TRBJ2-4	-	many	TRBV10-3
CSAQPGGMSNQPQHF	TGCAGTGCGCAACCAGGGGGGATGAGCAATCAGCCCCAGCATTTT	TRBJ1-5	TRBD1	many	TRBV20-1
CSVEKAGAGLYEQYF	TGCAGCGTTGAAAAGGCTGGGGCGGGACTTTACGAGCAGTACTTC	TRBJ2-7	-	many	TRBV29-1
CSVRTGGPGNQPQYF	TGCAGCGTCCGGACAGGGGGCCCTGGCAATCAGCCCCAGTATTTT	TRBJ2-3	TRBD1	-	TRBV29-1